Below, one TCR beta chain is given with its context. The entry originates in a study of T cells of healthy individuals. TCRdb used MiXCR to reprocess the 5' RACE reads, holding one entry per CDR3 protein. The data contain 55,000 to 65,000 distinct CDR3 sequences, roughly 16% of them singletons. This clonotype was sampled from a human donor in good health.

CDR3 region: CASSQGEGQGFHEQYF. The DNA for the CDR3 is TGTGCCAGCAGCCAAGGAGAGGGACAGGGGTTTCACGAGCAGTACTTC. This chain connects TRBV4-2 to TRBJ2-7; 10 nucleotides agree with TRBD1. Germline CDR1 reads LGHNA; CDR2 reads YNFKEQ. After removal of 1 base from V and 5 bases from J, the junction contained 8 bases not matched to a gene. The CDR3 runs 16 residues.